The entry below describes one T cell receptor beta chain. What it binds is unknown. The CDR3 sequence is 12 residues long. The ends were cut back, 7 bases at V and 8 bases at J, with 17 bases in the middle. Germline values: CDR1 DFQATT, CDR2 SNEGSKA (reference sequence). Template switching, a step in the protocol, added a universal primer site, and cDNA carried unique molecular identifiers. TCRdb analysed the 5' RACE reads with MiXCR anew, one entry per CDR3 protein. The sample has 200,000 to 300,000 distinct CDR3 sequences, 8% to 11% seen once. This record comes from a study of identical twins. Study findings and constraints: The analysis was cross-sectional rather than longitudinal within donors. Among monozygotic twins, out-of-frame TCR alpha sharing exceeded what models predicted. For cord blood, abundant beta clonotypes had fewer insertions, unlike memory repertoires, which showed none.

The TCR originated in a man aged 45-60 years in good health. Sequencing used memory T cells sorted from blood. J is TRBJ1-2 and V is TRBV20-1, with D possibly TRBD1 on 6 matching bases. The CDR3 loop reads CSGRTAAEGYTF. CDR3 nucleotides: TGCAGTGGCAGGACAGCAGCGGAAGGCTACACCTTC.